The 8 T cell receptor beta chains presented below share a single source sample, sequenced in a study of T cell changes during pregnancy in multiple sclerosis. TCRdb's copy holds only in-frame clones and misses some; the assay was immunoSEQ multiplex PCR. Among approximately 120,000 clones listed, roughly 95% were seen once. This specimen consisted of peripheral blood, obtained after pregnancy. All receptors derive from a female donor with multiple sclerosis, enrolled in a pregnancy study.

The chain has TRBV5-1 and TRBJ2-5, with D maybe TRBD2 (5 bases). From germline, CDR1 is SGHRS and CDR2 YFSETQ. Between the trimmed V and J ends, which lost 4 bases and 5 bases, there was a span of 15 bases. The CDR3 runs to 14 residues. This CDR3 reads CASSPTGGWETQYF. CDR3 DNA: TGCGCCAGCAGCCCGACGGGCGGGTGGGAGACCCAGTACTTC. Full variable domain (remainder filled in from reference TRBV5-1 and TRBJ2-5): KAGVTQTPRYLIKTRGQQVTLSCSPISGHRSVSWYQQTPGQGLQFLFEYFSETQRNKGNFPGRFSGRQFSNSRSEMNVSTLELGDSALYLCASSPTGGWETQYFGPGTRLLVL.

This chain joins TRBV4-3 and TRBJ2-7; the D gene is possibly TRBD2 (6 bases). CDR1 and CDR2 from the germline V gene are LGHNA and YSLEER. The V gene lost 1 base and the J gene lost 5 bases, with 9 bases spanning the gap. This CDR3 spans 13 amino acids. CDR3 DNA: TGCGCCAGCAGCCAAGCGCCGGGGGACGAGCAGTACTTC. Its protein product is CASSQAPGDEQYF.

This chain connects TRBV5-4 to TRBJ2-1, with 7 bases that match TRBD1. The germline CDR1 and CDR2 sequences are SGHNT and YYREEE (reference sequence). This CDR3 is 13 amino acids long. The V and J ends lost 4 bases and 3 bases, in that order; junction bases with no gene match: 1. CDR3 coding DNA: TGTGCCAGCAGCCGGGACAGCTACAATGAGCAGTTCTTC. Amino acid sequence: CASSRDSYNEQFF.

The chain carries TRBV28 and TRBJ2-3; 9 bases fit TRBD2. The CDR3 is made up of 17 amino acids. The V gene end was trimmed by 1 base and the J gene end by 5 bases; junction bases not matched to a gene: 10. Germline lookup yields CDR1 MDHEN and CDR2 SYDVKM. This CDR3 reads CASSLFPPGLAQDTQYF. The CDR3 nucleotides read TGTGCCAGCAGTTTATTCCCCCCGGGACTAGCACAAGATACGCAGTATTTT.

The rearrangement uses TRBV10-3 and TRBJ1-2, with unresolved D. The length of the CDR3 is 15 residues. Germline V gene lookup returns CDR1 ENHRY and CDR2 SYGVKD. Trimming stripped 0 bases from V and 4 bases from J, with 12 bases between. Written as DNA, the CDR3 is TGTGCCATCAGTGAGTCCTTGGCCAGTGTCTATGGCTACACCTTC. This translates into CAISESLASVYGYTF.

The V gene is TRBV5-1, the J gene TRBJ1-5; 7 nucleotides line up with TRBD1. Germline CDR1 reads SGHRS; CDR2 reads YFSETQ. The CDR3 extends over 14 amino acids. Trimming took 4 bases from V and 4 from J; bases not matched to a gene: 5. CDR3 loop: CASSPGTVNQPQHF. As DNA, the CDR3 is TGCGCCAGCAGCCCCGGGACAGTGAATCAGCCCCAGCATTTT.

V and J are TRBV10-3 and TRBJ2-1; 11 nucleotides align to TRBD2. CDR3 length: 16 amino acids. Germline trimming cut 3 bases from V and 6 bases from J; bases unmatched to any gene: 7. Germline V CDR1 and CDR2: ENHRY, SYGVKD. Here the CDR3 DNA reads TGTGCCATCAGTGACCTCACTAGCGGGAGTTCCAATGAGCAGTTCTTC. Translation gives CAISDLTSGSSNEQFF.

The CDR3 protein is CASRGTMEARAFF. DNA for the CDR3: TGTGCCAGCAGGGGGACTATGGAGGCACGAGCTTTCTTT. The chain is built from TRBV6-1 and TRBJ1-1; D possibly corresponds to TRBD1 (5 bases). CDR1 is MNHNS, CDR2 SASEGT, per germline. This CDR3 has 13 residues. V lost 6 bases to trimming and J lost 10 bases, with 18 bases between them.